The rows below give T cell receptor beta chains drawn from one sample of a study of beta chain features in type 1 diabetes. Method: immunoSEQ multiplex PCR; TCRdb's copy keeps in-frame clones and lacks some. There are 500,000 to 700,000 clones in the sample; roughly a sixth occur only once, and about 0.087% lies in the top ten. The specimen sequenced was naive CD4+ T cells from blood. All receptors come from a man younger than 30 in good health. Both conserved end residues are trimmed from each CDR3. The order of the fields is clone size, D gene, V gene, CDR3 protein. D genes are given only for firm matches. The size entry is marked missing in some rows and otherwise reads once, few, many or a size class.

clone size: few; D gene: TRBD1; V gene: TRBV7-2; CDR3 protein: ASSQGTGRYEQY
clone size: few; D gene: TRBD2; V gene: TRBV5-5; CDR3 protein: ASSLAASGRKTDTQY
clone size: few; D gene: TRBD2; V gene: TRBV4-3; CDR3 protein: ASSARGGAAGNEQF
clone size: few; D gene: TRBD1; V gene: TRBV6-4; CDR3 protein: ASSDSDRGQGDTQY
clone size: -; D gene: TRBD1; V gene: TRBV11-3; CDR3 protein: ASSSRGQQETQY
clone size: -; D gene: -; V gene: TRBV7-3; CDR3 protein: ASSAAPGLAGGNTDTQY
clone size: few; D gene: TRBD2; V gene: TRBV5-1; CDR3 protein: ASSLGVGLAGVTQY
clone size: -; D gene: -; V gene: TRBV10-3; CDR3 protein: AISAGSGTEAF
clone size: -; D gene: -; V gene: TRBV20-1; CDR3 protein: SAKGQF
clone size: -; D gene: -; V gene: TRBV15; CDR3 protein: ATSRGSADTQY